The 32 T cell receptor beta chains listed next were all sequenced from one sample in a study of blood T cells in healthy people across ages. The authors ran a second PCR of about 7 to 12 cycles using a sample-barcoded 5' primer and a J-beta primer mix. In TCRdb, the 5' RACE reads were re-called with MiXCR into one record per CDR3 protein. The sample has about 1.1 million distinct CDR3 sequences; approximately 38% are singletons. Sequenced sample: blood. These receptors originate from a man aged 18 to 30 in good health.

The chain has TRBV20-1 and TRBJ2-1; D might be TRBD1 or TRBD2, each matching 6 bases. Trimming pared 2 bases from V and 4 bases from J, leaving 12 bases between. This CDR3 comprises 14 residues. Germline V CDR1 and CDR2: DFQATT, SNEGSKA (reference sequence). CDR3 in DNA: TGCAGTGCTAGACTCGGGGGCCGATACAATGAGCAGTTCTTC. It translates to CSARLGGRYNEQFF.

V is TRBV12-5 and J is TRBJ1-5; D may be TRBD1 (6 bases). Per the germline V gene, CDR1 is LGHNT and CDR2 is FRNRAP. The ends were cut back, 6 bases at V and 3 bases at J, with 12 bases in the middle. The CDR3 is 14 residues long. The CDR3 sequence is CASGGGSTNQPQHF. The CDR3 DNA is TGTGCTAGTGGGGGGGGCAGTACCAATCAGCCCCAGCATTTT.

This clonotype was seen more than once but under ten times. The V gene is TRBV10-3, the J gene TRBJ2-1; 7 nucleotides agree with TRBD2. The V and J ends lost 3 bases and 4 bases, in that order; junction bases with no gene match: 12. CDR1 is ENHRY, CDR2 SYGVKD, per germline. The CDR3 consists of 17 residues. As DNA, the CDR3 is TGTGCCATCAGTGACGGCCCTGATAGCGGGCGTTACAATGAGCAGTTCTTC. This encodes CAISDGPDSGRYNEQFF.

This clonotype has a handful of counts. The CDR3 region has the DNA TGTGCCAGCAGCGCGGACGGGGGGCCCACTGAAGCTTTCTTT. Translated: CASSADGGPTEAFF. The rearrangement joins TRBV9 to TRBJ1-1; D may be TRBD1 (6 bases). The ends were cut back, 3 bases at V and 4 bases at J, with 13 bases in the middle. Per germline, CDR1 SGDLS and CDR2 YYNGEE. This CDR3 is 14 amino acids long. The full variable domain, its missing parts supplied by reference TRBV9 and TRBJ1-1, is DSGVTQTPKHLITATGQRVTLRCSPRSGDLSVYWYQQSLDQGLQFLIQYYNGEERAKGNILERFSAQQFPDLHSELNLSSLELGDSALYFCASSADGGPTEAFFGQGTRLTVV.

The chain joins TRBV12-3 or TRBV12-4 to TRBJ2-3; D gene ambiguous. CDR3 size: 15 residues. V shed 3 bases and J shed 3 bases, with 13 bases lying between them. This chain's CDR3 is CASSFPPLGTDTQYF. The CDR3 DNA follows: TGTGCCAGCAGTTTCCCCCCTTTAGGTACAGATACGCAGTATTTT.

This chain connects TRBV3-1 to TRBJ2-4; D may match TRBD1 or TRBD2 (5 bases each). The V end lost 0 bases, the J end lost 13 bases, and 19 bases lay between the germline ends. The CDR3 length is 15 residues. Germline CDR1 reads LGHDT; CDR2 reads YNNKEL (reference sequence). As DNA, the CDR3 is TGTGCCAGCAGCCAAGATCCATGGGGGACCAATGAGCAGTACTTC. Protein sequence: CASSQDPWGTNEQYF.

This clonotype was observed at least ten times. The CDR3 sequence: CATSDGGGEKLFF. The CDR3 DNA reads TGTGCCACCTCGGACGGAGGGGGTGAAAAACTGTTTTTT. The chain couples TRBV10-3 to TRBJ1-4, with D perhaps matching TRBD1 (6 bases). Germline CDR1 ENHRY, CDR2 SYGVKD. Trimming cost V 10 bases and J 7 bases, with 16 bases left between them. The CDR3 is 13 amino acids.

The CDR3 spells CASKDPSALNTEAFF. The CDR3 DNA follows: TGTGCCAGTAAAGACCCGAGCGCGCTGAACACTGAAGCTTTCTTT. The V and J genes are TRBV6-2 or TRBV6-3 and TRBJ1-1; D gene ambiguous. CDR3 length: 15 residues. Trimming left V 9 bases short and J 0 bases short, with 17 bases between. Germline V gene sequence: CDR1 MNHEY, CDR2 SVGEGT.

V usage is TRBV5-1 and J usage is TRBJ1-4; TRBD1 is a possible D gene (5 bases). V dropped 0 bases and J dropped 5 bases, with 11 bases sitting between them. Germline CDR1 SGHRS, CDR2 YFSETQ. This CDR3 has 15 amino acids. In nucleotides, the CDR3 is TGCGCCAGCAGCTTGGTTGGGGCATTGAATGAAAAACTGTTTTTT. Amino acid sequence: CASSLVGALNEKLFF. The full variable domain, completed using reference TRBV5-1 and TRBJ1-4, is KAGVTQTPRYLIKTRGQQVTLSCSPISGHRSVSWYQQTPGQGLQFLFEYFSETQRNKGNFPGRFSGRQFSNSRSEMNVSTLELGDSALYLCASSLVGALNEKLFFGSGTQLSVL.

This rearrangement joins TRBV5-1 to TRBJ2-7; 8 bases align to TRBD1. Trimming took 4 bases from V and 7 from J; bases not matched to a gene: 10. Germline V gene sequence: CDR1 SGHRS, CDR2 YFSETQ. This CDR3 contains 14 residues. The CDR3 bases are TGCGCCAGCAGCCCTGACAGGGGATGGGATGAGCAGTACTTC. It yields the protein CASSPDRGWDEQYF.

Only a few counts were recorded for this clonotype. This chain's CDR3 is CASSQEGQPSTDTQYF. CDR3 DNA: TGCGCCAGCAGCCAAGAAGGCCAGCCTAGCACAGATACGCAGTATTTT. The V gene is TRBV4-3, the J gene TRBJ2-3, with unresolved D. The V gene lost 0 bases and the J gene lost 0 bases, with 10 bases spanning the gap. The CDR3 totals 16 residues. CDR1 and CDR2 from the germline V gene are LGHNA and YSLEER.

The V gene is TRBV2, the J gene TRBJ1-5, with D perhaps TRBD1 (6 bases). Trimming took off 5 bases at V and 4 bases at J, with 15 bases between the two ends. This CDR3 region has 15 residues. Germline CDR1 SNHLY, CDR2 FYNNEI. The DNA for the CDR3 is TGTGCCAGCAGTTTCCCGACAGGACTTAATCAGCCCCAGCATTTT. This gives the protein CASSFPTGLNQPQHF.

This clonotype came up a few times. The chain is built from TRBV9 and TRBJ1-2, with D perhaps TRBD1 (5 bases). The CDR3 length is 14 residues. V lost 0 bases to trimming and J lost 6 bases, with 12 bases between them. Germline V gene data show CDR1 as SGDLS and CDR2 as YYNGEE. The CDR3 sequence: CASSVEGRADGYTF. For the CDR3, the DNA is TGTGCCAGCAGCGTAGAGGGCAGGGCGGATGGCTACACCTTC.

This clonotype occurred a few times. The genes are TRBV15 and TRBJ2-3; the D is unclear. This CDR3 comprises 17 residues. Germline CDR1 and CDR2: LNHNV and YYDKDF (reference sequence). V gave up 0 bases and J gave up 0 bases, with 13 bases separating them. CDR3 amino acids: CATSRDLGKASTDTQYF. In DNA form, the CDR3 reads TGTGCCACCAGCAGAGATCTGGGCAAGGCAAGCACAGATACGCAGTATTTT.

This clonotype has more than one count but fewer than ten. J is TRBJ1-2 and V is TRBV6-5, with D tentatively TRBD1 (6 bases). Germline assignment: CDR1 MNHEY and CDR2 SVGAGI. The V end lost 5 bases, the J end lost 4 bases, and 14 bases lay between the germline ends. The CDR3 runs to 14 residues. The CDR3 bases are TGTGCCAGCAGTATTCCGGGACAACCCTATGGCTACACCTTC. Translated: CASSIPGQPYGYTF.

This clonotype showed up just a few times. The V gene is TRBV13, the J gene TRBJ2-3; 11 nucleotides align to TRBD1. CDR1 is PRHDT, CDR2 FYEKMQ, per germline (reference sequence). The CDR3 has 16 amino acids. J gave up 3 bases and V 5 bases, and 7 bases lay outside the gene matches. The CDR3 loop is CASSEGTGGLTDTQYF. CDR3 DNA: TGTGCCAGCAGCGAGGGGACAGGGGGATTGACAGATACGCAGTATTTT.

This clonotype was seen repeatedly, ten times or more. This chain links TRBV4-3 with TRBJ2-1, with TRBD2 as a possible D gene (7 bases). In germline, CDR1 is LGHNA, CDR2 YSLEER. Trimming left V 0 bases short and J 6 bases short, with 12 bases between. The CDR3 extends over 15 amino acids. CDR3 DNA sequence: TGCGCCAGCAGCCAAGAGGGGGGGACAATCAATGAGCAGTTCTTC. Protein product: CASSQEGGTINEQFF.

V gene TRBV7-3 combines with J gene TRBJ2-1, with 9 bases identical to TRBD2. CDR3 length: 16 residues. The V gene end was trimmed by 2 bases and the J gene end by 4 bases; junction bases not matched to a gene: 6. In germline, CDR1 is SGHTA, CDR2 FQGTGA. The CDR3: CASSLAGGPVYNEQFF. DNA of the CDR3: TGTGCCAGCAGCTTAGCGGGGGGGCCGGTTTACAATGAGCAGTTCTTC. Full variable domain (rest looked up from reference TRBV7-3 and TRBJ2-1): GAGVSQTPSNKVTEKGKYVELRCDPISGHTALYWYRQSLGQGPEFLIYFQGTGAADDSGLPNDRFFAVRPEGSVSTLKIQRTERGDSAVYLCASSLAGGPVYNEQFFGPGTRLTVL.

This clonotype has more than one count but fewer than ten. The gene calls are TRBV14 and TRBJ1-4; D uncertain. The CDR3 runs to 15 residues. Between the trimmed V and J ends, which lost 0 bases and 7 bases, there was a span of 12 bases. Germline V lookup: CDR1 SGHDN, CDR2 FVKESK. The CDR3 bases are TGTGCCAGCAGCCAAGATTGGAACACGCTTGAAAAACTGTTTTTT. This codes for CASSQDWNTLEKLFF.

At least ten counts were recorded for this clonotype. The V and J genes are TRBV10-3 and TRBJ1-2; D is unclear. Germline lookup yields CDR1 ENHRY and CDR2 SYGVKD. This CDR3 is 12 amino acids long. V lost 10 bases to trimming and J lost 0 bases, with 9 bases between them. CDR3 loop: CATEIANYGYTF. The CDR3 DNA reads TGTGCCACCGAGATAGCTAACTATGGCTACACCTTC.

This clonotype was picked up many times. This chain connects TRBV20-1 to TRBJ2-1, with 14 positions matching TRBD2. Trimming at V came to 1 base and at J to 0 bases, leaving 8 bases not matched to a gene. CDR1 is DFQATT and CDR2 is SNEGSKA in the germline V gene (reference sequence). This CDR3 has 19 amino acids. In DNA, the CDR3 is TGCAGTGCTAGAGCCGCGGGACTAGCGGGGGATCGCTCCTACAATGAGCAGTTCTTC. Translated: CSARAAGLAGDRSYNEQFF.

This clonotype was counted a few times. The chain carries TRBV10-3 and TRBJ1-2; TRBD1 might be the D (5 bases). The V end was cut by 5 bases, the J end by 1 base, with 11 bases between. From germline, CDR1 is ENHRY and CDR2 SYGVKD. The CDR3 has 14 residues. DNA for the CDR3: TGTGCCATCAGTCCGACAGCGGTTAACTATGGCTACACCTTC. Its translation: CAISPTAVNYGYTF.

This clonotype turned up a few times. The chain joins TRBV20-1 to TRBJ2-3; a weak D match, TRBD2 (6 bases). Germline assignment: CDR1 DFQATT and CDR2 SNEGSKA (reference sequence). This CDR3 has 14 residues. V lost 2 bases to trimming and J lost 2 bases, with 11 bases between them. The CDR3 bases are TGCAGTGCTAGACAGGGAGGTTACACAGATACGCAGTATTTT. Its protein product is CSARQGGYTDTQYF.

This chain connects TRBV7-8 to TRBJ2-3; 14 bases are shared with TRBD2. Germline lookup yields CDR1 SGHVS and CDR2 FQNEAQ. The CDR3 is 15 amino acids. With 5 bases clipped from V and 4 bases from J, the junction kept 2 bases outside the gene matches. Here the CDR3 reads CASSGTSGGPDTQYF. The CDR3, as DNA: TGTGCCAGCAGCGGGACTAGCGGGGGCCCAGATACGCAGTATTTT.

In its sample, this clonotype was seen once. A junction end diverges from the germline sequence, so it may reflect a read error. The rearrangement joins TRBV20-1 to TRBJ2-3, with 7 bases aligning to TRBD2. Germline V lookup: CDR1 DFQATT, CDR2 SNEGSKA (reference sequence). This CDR3 spans 15 amino acids. The CDR3 coding sequence is TGCAGTGCTCGCGAGACTAGCACTAGCACAGATACGCGGTATTTT. Translating gives CSARETSTSTDTRYF.

This chain uses TRBV7-2 with TRBJ2-7, with D perhaps matching TRBD2 (5 bases). CDR3 length equals 14 residues. Trimming removed 3 bases at V and 1 base at J, with 10 bases between. Germline V gene sequence: CDR1 SGHTA, CDR2 FQGNSA. CDR3 residues: CASSFSAASYEQYF. Here the CDR3 DNA reads TGTGCCAGCAGCTTTAGCGCGGCATCCTACGAGCAGTACTTC.

The gene calls are TRBV6-1 and TRBJ2-7; D is possibly TRBD1 or TRBD2 (6 bases each). The germline CDR1 and CDR2 sequences are MNHNS and SASEGT. Trimming pared 2 bases from V and 1 base from J, leaving 9 bases between. The length of the CDR3 is 14 residues. The CDR3 here is CASSELGGSYEQYF. The CDR3 DNA reads TGTGCCAGCAGTGAATTAGGGGGGTCCTACGAGCAGTACTTC.

The V call is TRBV4-2, the J call TRBJ1-6, with D maybe TRBD1 (6 bases). The CDR3 has 17 residues. Germline-derived CDR1 and CDR2 are LGHNA and YNFKEQ. The germline V and J ends were trimmed by 3 bases and 4 bases, with 16 bases remaining between them. In DNA form, the CDR3 reads TGTGCCAGCAGCCAGGAGACAGGACAGTCATATAATTCACCCCTCCACTTT. This encodes CASSQETGQSYNSPLHF.

This clonotype was observed a handful of times. The chain has TRBV29-1 and TRBJ2-7, with D possibly being TRBD1 or TRBD2 (5 bases each). Germline V lookup: CDR1 SQVTM, CDR2 ANQGSEA. The V gene lost 7 bases and the J gene lost 1 base, with 17 bases spanning the gap. This CDR3 comprises 14 residues. CDR3 DNA: TGCAGCGCGGGACCCAGGGACGGATCCTACGAGCAGTACTTC. Translation: CSAGPRDGSYEQYF.

The chain employs TRBV3-1 and TRBJ1-1; D is possibly TRBD1 (6 bases). This CDR3 spans 15 amino acids. In germline, CDR1 is LGHDT, CDR2 YNNKEL (reference sequence). The germline V and J ends were trimmed by 4 bases and 1 base, with 13 bases remaining between them. CDR3 sequence: CASSPQTGSNTEAFF. CDR3 DNA: TGTGCCAGCAGCCCTCAGACAGGTTCGAACACTGAAGCTTTCTTT.

The chain joins TRBV7-2 to TRBJ1-6; D is unclear. CDR1 is SGHTA and CDR2 is FQGNSA in the germline V gene. This CDR3 has 14 amino acids. V lost 2 bases and J 7 bases, leaving 9 bases between the germline ends. In DNA, the CDR3 is TGTGCCAGCAGCTTAATACAGATCAATTCACCCCTCCACTTT. Protein: CASSLIQINSPLHF.

CDR3 protein: CSARDSRSTYEQYF. The CDR3 nucleotides read TGCAGTGCTAGAGATTCGAGATCCACCTACGAGCAGTACTTC. V is TRBV20-1 and J is TRBJ2-7; D is uncertain. Trimming stripped 0 bases from V and 2 bases from J, with 11 bases between. Germline CDR1 DFQATT, CDR2 SNEGSKA (reference sequence). There are 14 residues in the CDR3.